Listed below are T cell receptor beta chains from one sample, sequenced in a study of ipilimumab plus nivolumab after autologous stem cell transplantation. The protocol was immunoSEQ multiplex PCR, while the TCRdb copy is restricted to in-frame clones and leaves out a portion. The sample holds 20,000 to 25,000 clones; around 74% are singletons and the top ten take 20% to 25%. Specimen: PBMCs, collected in a trial of ipilimumab plus nivolumab as post-transplant consolidation. Receptor source: a male donor with diffuse large B-cell lymphoma. Both conserved end residues are part of each CDR3. A D gene is named only where the DNA matches it firmly. Clone size is shown for a subset of rows, as once, few, many or a class of expanded clone.

>NA|NA|TRBJ1-5|TRBV7-9
CASSPGSNQPQHF
TGTGCCAGCAGCCCGGGGAGCAATCAGCCCCAGCATTTT
>NA|NA|TRBJ2-6|TRBV4-2
CASSQLTSGANVLTF
TGTGCCAGCAGCCAACTTACCTCTGGGGCCAACGTCCTGACTTTC
>NA|NA|TRBJ2-2|TRBV11-2
CASSRDTYTGELFF
TGTGCCAGCAGCCGGGACACATACACCGGGGAGCTGTTTTTT
>TRBD2|NA|TRBJ2-7|TRBV5-1
CASSIAGGYSYEQYF
TGCGCCAGCAGTATAGCGGGGGGCTACTCCTACGAGCAGTACTTC
>TRBD2|NA|TRBJ2-1|TRBV15
CATSGSGGYNEQFF
TGTGCCACCAGCGGATCGGGAGGTTACAATGAGCAGTTCTTC
>NA|NA|TRBJ2-3|TRBV6-6
CASSSSAADTQYF
TGTGCCAGCAGTTCTTCAGCCGCAGATACGCAGTATTTT
>NA|NA|TRBJ1-3|TRBV5-1
CASSWGGGISGNTIYF
TGCGCCAGCAGCTGGGGTGGGGGCATCTCTGGAAACACCATATATTTT
>TRBD2|NA|TRBJ2-5|TRBV7-9
CASSLGGLDLETQYF
TGTGCCAGCAGCTTAGGGGGACTAGATTTGGAGACCCAGTACTTC
>NA|NA|TRBJ2-3|TRBV6-1
CASSILGDTQYF
TGTGCCAGCAGCATTCTAGGGGATACGCAGTATTTT
>TRBD1|NA|TRBJ2-3|TRBV5-4
CASSSRRAGTGGRDTQYF
TGTGCCAGCAGTTCCCGCCGGGCCGGGACAGGGGGCAGAGATACGCAGTATTTT
>TRBD2|NA|TRBJ2-3|TRBV7-6
CASSSARGTSGGTQRLYTQYF
TGTGCCAGCAGCTCAGCGCGCGGGACTAGCGGGGGGACCCAGAGATTGTATACGCAGTATTTT
>TRBD1|few|TRBJ1-2|TRBV7-8
CASSLGGTDPYGYTF
TGTGCCAGCAGCTTAGGCGGGACAGACCCTTATGGCTACACCTTC
>NA|NA|TRBJ2-2|TRBV2
CASSEEVGELFF
TGTGCCAGCAGTGAGGAAGTCGGGGAGCTGTTTTTT
>NA|NA|TRBJ1-4|TRBV5-1
CASSLRATNEKLFF
TGCGCCAGCAGCCTTCGGGCCACAAATGAAAAACTGTTTTTT
>NA|NA|TRBJ2-1|TRBV10-3
CATGRDTAYNEQFF
TGTGCCACGGGCCGGGACACGGCCTACAATGAGCAGTTCTTC
>TRBD2|NA|TRBJ2-5|TRBV5-1
CASSTGLAGGETQYF
TGCGCCAGCAGCACGGGACTAGCGGGAGGAGAGACCCAGTACTTC
>TRBD2|NA|TRBJ2-5|TRBV27
CASSLTGGETQYF
TGTGCCAGCAGTTTAACGGGAGGAGAGACCCAGTACTTC
>NA|few|TRBJ1-1|TRBV15
CATSRLVAEISEAFF
TGTGCCACCAGCAGGCTCGTGGCAGAGATATCTGAAGCTTTCTTT
>NA|NA|TRBJ1-1|TRBV11-2
CASSNRRENTEAFF
TGTGCCAGCAGTAATCGACGGGAAAACACTGAAGCTTTCTTT
>NA|NA|TRBJ1-5|TRBV6-1
CASSESEPQHF
TGTGCCAGCAGTGAGTCAGAGCCCCAGCATTTT
>NA|NA|TRBJ2-3|TRBV5-6
CASSLVPTDTQYF
TGTGCCAGCAGCTTGGTCCCGACGGATACGCAGTATTTT
>TRBD1|NA|TRBJ1-1|TRBV27
CASNLQGGNTEAFF
TGTGCCAGCAACCTTCAGGGGGGGAACACTGAAGCTTTCTTT
>NA|NA|TRBJ1-2|TRBV19
CASTGHTANYGYTF
TGTGCCAGTACTGGACATACGGCTAACTATGGCTACACCTTC
>TRBD1|NA|TRBJ2-7|TRBV30
CAWSFGTGAYEQYF
TGTGCCTGGAGTTTTGGGACAGGGGCCTACGAGCAGTACTTC
>NA|NA|TRBJ2-6|TRBV9
CASSVEPGEPGANVLTF
TGTGCCAGCAGCGTAGAACCGGGGGAGCCTGGGGCCAACGTCCTGACTTTC
>NA|NA|TRBJ2-7|TRBV30
CAWSVRTGSYEQYF
TGTGCCTGGAGTGTACGCACAGGATCCTACGAGCAGTACTTC
>NA|NA|TRBJ1-5|TRBV10-2
CASNSGYNQPQHF
TGCGCCAGCAACTCAGGGTACAATCAGCCCCAGCATTTT
>TRBD1|NA|TRBJ2-7|TRBV6-6
CASSSTGTGLLYEQYF
TGTGCCAGCAGTTCCACCGGGACAGGACTTCTCTACGAGCAGTACTTC
>TRBD1|NA|TRBJ2-7|TRBV7-2
CASSLVGGDPLYEQYF
TGTGCCAGCAGCTTAGTAGGGGGCGACCCCCTCTACGAGCAGTACTTC
>NA|NA|TRBJ1-3|TRBV27
CASSLRQGIGNTIYF
TGTGCCAGCAGTTTGCGCCAGGGTATAGGAAACACCATATATTTT
>NA|once|TRBJ2-2|TRBV6-1
CASRGEMNTGELFF
TGTGCCAGCAGAGGGGAGATGAACACCGGGGAGCTGTTTTTT
>TRBD1|NA|TRBJ2-3|TRBV19
CASEDRDRTDTQYF
TGTGCCAGTGAGGACAGGGACCGCACAGATACGCAGTATTTT
>TRBD2|NA|TRBJ2-2|TRBV2
CASSSGLAGPGELFF
TGTGCCAGCAGCTCGGGACTAGCGGGACCCGGGGAGCTGTTTTTT
>TRBD1|NA|TRBJ1-1|TRBV6-1
CASTGTGGVGAFF
TGTGCCAGCACCGGGACAGGGGGCGTTGGAGCTTTCTTT
>NA|few|TRBJ1-4|TRBV11-3
CASSRGVVGGEKLFF
TGTGCCAGCAGCCGAGGGGTCGTTGGCGGTGAAAAACTGTTTTTT
>TRBD2|few|TRBJ2-7|TRBV2
CASSLAGGGGEQYF
TGTGCCAGCAGTCTGGCGGGAGGAGGCGGCGAGCAGTACTTC
>NA|NA|TRBJ1-2|TRBV19
CASCWGLANYGYTF
TGTGCCAGCTGTTGGGGGCTAGCTAACTATGGCTACACCTTC
>NA|NA|TRBJ1-2|TRBV5-1
CASSWTDGGYGYTF
TGCGCCAGCAGCTGGACAGACGGCGGCTATGGCTACACCTTC
>NA|NA|TRBJ2-5|TRBV6-1
CASSETDRMIETQYF
TGTGCCAGCAGTGAAACCGACAGGATGATCGAGACCCAGTACTTC
>NA|few|TRBJ2-1|TRBV7-3
CASSLLGTSYNEQFF
TGTGCCAGCAGCTTACTGGGGACCTCCTACAATGAGCAGTTCTTC
>NA|NA|TRBJ1-4|TRBV11-3
CASSSGATPHEKLFF
TGTGCCAGCAGCTCGGGGGCCACGCCTCATGAAAAACTGTTTTTT
>NA|NA|TRBJ1-2|TRBV5-1
CASSLGDGQGPRVYTF
TGCGCCAGCAGCTTGGGTGACGGCCAAGGGCCTCGCGTCTACACCTTC